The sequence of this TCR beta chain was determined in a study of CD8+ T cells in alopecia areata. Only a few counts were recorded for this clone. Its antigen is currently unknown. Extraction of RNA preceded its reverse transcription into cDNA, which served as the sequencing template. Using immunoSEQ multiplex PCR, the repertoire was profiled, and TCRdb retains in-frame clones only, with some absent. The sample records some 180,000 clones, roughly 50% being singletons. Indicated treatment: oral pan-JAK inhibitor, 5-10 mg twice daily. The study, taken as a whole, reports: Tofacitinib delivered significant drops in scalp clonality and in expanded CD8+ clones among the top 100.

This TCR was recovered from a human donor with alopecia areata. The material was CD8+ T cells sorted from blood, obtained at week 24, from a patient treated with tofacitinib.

In DNA, the CDR3 is TGCGCCAGCAGCCAAGCGCTAGCGGGAAGCCTAAGTACGCAGTATTTT. Translated: CASSQALAGSLSTQYF. The chain joins TRBV4-3 to TRBJ2-3, with 9 bases fitting TRBD2. The CDR3 runs 16 residues. The trim removed 1 base at V and 8 bases at J, leaving 10 bases unmatched. Per germline, CDR1 LGHNA and CDR2 YSLEER.